Described below is a single TCR beta chain sequence and its context. The data were obtained in a study of T cell changes during pregnancy in multiple sclerosis. TCRdb's table, derived via immunoSEQ multiplex PCR, lists solely in-frame clones and lacks some. Counted here are 20,000 to 25,000 clones, 85% to 95% occurring once; the ten biggest clones make up about 0.67%. Sequenced here: CD4+ T cells from peripheral blood mononuclear cells, sampled in the third trimester of pregnancy. The receptor was derived from a female donor with multiple sclerosis, enrolled in a pregnancy study.

The CDR3 DNA reads TGTGCTAGTGGTCGCATCTCTGACGGGGGGCTCCCCTACAATGAGCAGTTCTTC. It yields the protein CASGRISDGGLPYNEQFF. The chain links TRBV12-5 to TRBJ2-1; D perhaps matches TRBD2 (7 bases). CDR1 and CDR2 from the germline V gene are LGHNT and FRNRAP. The CDR3 covers 18 residues. Trimming removed 5 bases at V and 2 bases at J, with 22 bases between. Combining the CDR3 with reference TRBV12-5 and TRBJ2-1 gives the whole variable domain DARVTQTPRHKVTEMGQEVTMRCQPILGHNTVFWYRQTMMQGLELLAYFRNRAPLDDSGMPKDRFSAEMPDATLATLKIQPSEPRDSAVYFCASGRISDGGLPYNEQFFGPGTRLTVL.